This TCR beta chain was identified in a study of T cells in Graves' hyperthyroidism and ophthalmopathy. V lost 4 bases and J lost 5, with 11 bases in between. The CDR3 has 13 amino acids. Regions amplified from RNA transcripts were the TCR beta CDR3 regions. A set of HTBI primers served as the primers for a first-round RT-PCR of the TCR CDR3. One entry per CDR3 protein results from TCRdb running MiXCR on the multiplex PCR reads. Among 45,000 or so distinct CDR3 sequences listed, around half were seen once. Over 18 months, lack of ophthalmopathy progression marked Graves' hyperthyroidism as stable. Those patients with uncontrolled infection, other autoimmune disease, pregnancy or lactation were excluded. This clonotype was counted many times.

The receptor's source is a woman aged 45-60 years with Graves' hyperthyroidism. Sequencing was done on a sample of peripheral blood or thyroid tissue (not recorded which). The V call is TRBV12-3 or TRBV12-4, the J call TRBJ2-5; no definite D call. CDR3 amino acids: CASSSPSRETQYF. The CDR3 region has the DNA TGTGCCAGCAGTTCCCCCAGCCGCGAGACCCAGTACTTC.